These 27 T cell receptor beta chains were all obtained from the same sample, sequenced in a study of blood T cells in healthy people across ages. Primers used in a second PCR of about 6 to 11 cycles were a sample-barcoded 5' primer and a J-beta primer mix. TCRdb analysed the 5' RACE reads with MiXCR anew, one entry per CDR3 protein. Of 1.5 million to 2 million distinct CDR3 sequences in the sample, roughly 27% were seen once. Material for sequencing was blood. These TCRs come from a woman in her twenties or thirties in good health.

Only a few counts were recorded for this clonotype. The V call is TRBV7-2, the J call TRBJ1-5; 8 bases align to TRBD1. This CDR3 spans 14 amino acids. Looked up from germline, CDR1 is SGHTA and CDR2 is FQGNSA. The J segment lost 7 bases and the V segment lost 5 bases, leaving 7 bases of the junction unmatched. CDR3 sequence: CASSPDRVTQPQHF. CDR3 nucleotides: TGTGCCAGCAGCCCGGACAGGGTCACCCAGCCCCAGCATTTT.

This clonotype came up many times. The V and J genes are TRBV10-3 and TRBJ2-5; D ambiguous. V lost 0 bases, J lost 3 bases, and 8 bases lay in between. Germline V gene sequence: CDR1 ENHRY, CDR2 SYGVKD. The CDR3 runs to 14 residues. CDR3 in DNA: TGTGCCATCAGTGAGTCGGGCACGAAAGAGACCCAGTACTTC. This gives the protein CAISESGTKETQYF.

The chain links TRBV24-1 to TRBJ2-3; TRBD2 matches 8 bases. After removal of 9 bases from V and 2 bases from J, the junction contained 6 bases not matched to a gene. This CDR3 is built from 14 residues. Germline CDR1 reads KGHDR; CDR2 reads SFDVKD. The CDR3 DNA follows: TGTGCCACCGGGAAGCGGGGGTACACAGATACGCAGTATTTT. This gives the protein CATGKRGYTDTQYF.

The table lists this clonotype with a few counts. V and J are TRBV10-3 and TRBJ1-1; 7 bases line up with TRBD1. Germline assignment: CDR1 ENHRY and CDR2 SYGVKD. J lost 4 bases, V lost 6 bases, and 8 bases had no gene match. The CDR3 totals 14 residues. The CDR3 region is CAIRLDREGTEAFF. CDR3 DNA sequence: TGTGCCATCAGACTCGACAGGGAGGGCACTGAAGCTTTCTTT.

This clonotype occurred many times. V and J are TRBV3-1 and TRBJ2-1; D call uncertain. Trimming took 6 bases from V and 6 from J, leaving 15 bases between them. The CDR3 covers 14 residues. CDR1 and CDR2 from the germline V gene are LGHDT and YNNKEL (reference sequence). CDR3 in amino acids: CASSPDQHSNEQFF. In nucleotides, the CDR3 is TGTGCCAGCAGTCCGGACCAACACTCCAATGAGCAGTTCTTC.

Regarding this clonotype: A single base separates this from a much larger clone, so it may be a read error. This sequence joins TRBV4-3 and TRBJ2-7, with D tentatively TRBD2 (6 bases). The germline V and J ends were trimmed by 4 bases and 7 bases, with 14 bases remaining between them. CDR1 is LGHNA, CDR2 YSLEER, per germline. CDR3 length: 13 amino acids. Here the CDR3 reads CASSPGGINEQYF. In nucleotides, the CDR3 is TGCGCCAGCAGCCCCGGGGGTATCAATGAGCAGTACTTC.

This clonotype was observed a few times. This chain connects TRBV5-5 to TRBJ2-7; D remains unclear. Trimming cost V 2 bases and J 7 bases, with 13 bases left between them. This CDR3 is 13 amino acids long. Germline lookup yields CDR1 SGHKS and CDR2 YYEKEE (reference sequence). The CDR3 region has the DNA TGTGCCAGCAGCTTCTTCCAGCCCACTGAGCAGTACTTC. Its protein is CASSFFQPTEQYF.

Details on this clonotype: One end of the junction varies from germline; a read error may be responsible. V and J are TRBV2 and TRBJ2-1; a weak D match, TRBD2 (5 bases). The CDR3 is 13 amino acids. Germline V gene sequence: CDR1 SNHLY, CDR2 FYNNEI. The CDR3 sequence: CVSSTGSNNEQFF. DNA for the CDR3: TGTGTCAGCAGTACTGGGAGCAACAATGAGCAGTTCTTC.

In its sample, this clonotype was seen many times. This chain connects TRBV9 to TRBJ2-5; TRBD2 matches 10 bases. Trimming removed 0 bases from V and 7 bases from J; junction bases left unmatched: 3. The CDR3 runs to 14 residues. CDR1 is SGDLS, CDR2 YYNGEE, per germline. CDR3 sequence reads: CASSVGLAGATQYF. Written as DNA, the CDR3 is TGTGCCAGCAGCGTAGGCCTAGCGGGAGCGACCCAGTACTTC.

In its sample, this clonotype was seen many times. A much larger clone lies a single base off, so this may be a read error. This sequence joins TRBV29-1 and TRBJ2-6, with D possibly matching TRBD1 (5 bases). The CDR3 is 14 residues long. Germline CDR1 SQVTM, CDR2 ANQGSEA. The CDR3 spells CSVEGGAGANVRTF. The CDR3 nucleotides are TGCAGCGTTGAAGGGGGTGCTGGGGCCAACGTCCGGACTTTC.

The chain combines TRBV20-1 with TRBJ1-2, with 8 bases that match TRBD1. With 0 bases clipped from V and 7 bases from J, the junction kept 4 bases outside the gene matches. This CDR3 is built from 13 residues. Germline V gives CDR1 DFQATT, CDR2 SNEGSKA (reference sequence). The CDR3 is CSARDRGQSGYTF. DNA of the CDR3: TGCAGTGCTAGAGACAGGGGGCAATCTGGCTACACCTTC.

The chain employs TRBV14 and TRBJ2-1; 8 bases align to TRBD2. CDR1 and CDR2 from the germline V gene are SGHDN and FVKESK. CDR3 length: 16 residues. The V and J ends lost 8 bases and 2 bases, in that order; junction bases with no gene match: 11. The CDR3 DNA follows: TGTGCCAGCGGCACTACTGGCGGGGGGACCTACAATGAGCAGTTCTTC. This gives the protein CASGTTGGGTYNEQFF.

This clonotype occurred a few times. This sequence joins TRBV2 and TRBJ2-4; the D gene is possibly TRBD1 (6 bases). This CDR3 is 14 amino acids long. Germline V lookup: CDR1 SNHLY, CDR2 FYNNEI. V was clipped by 2 bases and J by 4 bases, with 9 bases between them. The CDR3 bases are TGTGCCAGCAGTGAAAGGGGGATGAAAAACATTCAGTACTTC. Its protein is CASSERGMKNIQYF.

V usage is TRBV4-1 and J usage is TRBJ1-2; 9 bases line up with TRBD1. With V trimmed by 0 bases and J by 2 bases, 10 bases remained unmatched. This CDR3 is 18 amino acids long. Germline CDR1 MGHRA, CDR2 YSYEKL. The CDR3 region has the DNA TGCGCCAGCAGCCAAGATAGAACAGGGGGCCCCTGGAACTATGGCTACACCTTC. This encodes CASSQDRTGGPWNYGYTF.

Regarding this clonotype: An end of the junction differs from the germline gene, which may be a read error. The CDR3 loop reads CASGWGGSTDMQYF. CDR3 coding DNA: TGTGCCAGCGGATGGGGGGGTAGCACAGATATGCAGTATTTT. The gene calls are TRBV7-6 and TRBJ2-3, with 7 bases that match TRBD2. CDR3 length: 14 residues. Germline CDR1 and CDR2: SGHVS and FNYEAQ.

This clonotype showed up many times. The chain is built from TRBV5-1 and TRBJ2-3, with 7 bases lining up with TRBD2. V gave up 0 bases and J gave up 5 bases; unmatched junction bases: 9. The CDR3 has 16 residues. Germline values: CDR1 SGHRS, CDR2 YFSETQ. CDR3 protein: CASSLGATSIVDTQYF. The DNA for the CDR3 is TGCGCCAGCAGCTTGGGGGCGACTAGCATTGTAGATACGCAGTATTTT.

This chain connects TRBV4-2 to TRBJ1-2, with 10 nucleotides matching TRBD1. Per germline, CDR1 LGHNA and CDR2 YNFKEQ. CDR3 length equals 18 residues. After removal of 5 bases from V and 1 base from J, the junction contained 13 bases not matched to a gene. The CDR3 here is CASSRPGTGDLGNYGYTF. The CDR3 DNA reads TGTGCCAGCAGCAGACCCGGGACAGGGGACTTGGGTAACTATGGCTACACCTTC.

There are many counts of this clonotype. This sequence joins TRBV15 and TRBJ2-4, with D unresolved. Germline V gives CDR1 LNHNV, CDR2 YYDKDF (reference sequence). The CDR3 is 14 amino acids. V was clipped by 2 bases and J by 0 bases, with 5 bases between them. CDR3 coding DNA: TGTGCCACCAGCAGATTAGGAGCCAAAAACATTCAGTACTTC. Translation: CATSRLGAKNIQYF.

The genes are TRBV11-1 and TRBJ1-2, with D possibly matching TRBD1 (5 bases). Germline values: CDR1 SGHAT, CDR2 FQDESV (reference sequence). This CDR3 comprises 16 residues. Between the trimmed V and J ends, which lost 5 bases and 7 bases, there was a span of 23 bases. CDR3 in amino acids: CASSANPGTGGSGYTF. The DNA for the CDR3 is TGTGCCAGCAGCGCGAATCCCGGGACGGGCGGGAGTGGCTACACCTTC.

In its sample, this clonotype was seen a few times. The J gene is TRBJ2-1, the V gene TRBV20-1; D perhaps matches TRBD1 (6 bases). The V end lost 0 bases, the J end lost 8 bases, and 14 bases lay between the germline ends. This CDR3 comprises 14 residues. CDR1 is DFQATT, CDR2 SNEGSKA, per germline (reference sequence). The chain's CDR3 is CSARDRSRGDEQFF. The CDR3 DNA reads TGCAGTGCTAGAGATCGCTCCAGGGGTGATGAGCAGTTCTTC.

The J gene is TRBJ2-5, the V gene TRBV7-2, with 10 bases that match TRBD2. The germline gives CDR1 SGHTA, CDR2 FQGNSA. Trimming removed 6 bases from V and 11 bases from J; junction bases left unmatched: 18. The CDR3 is made up of 16 amino acids. CDR3 protein: CASRRNSGTSVQGQYF. CDR3 nucleotides: TGTGCCAGCAGGCGGAATTCCGGGACTAGCGTCCAAGGGCAGTACTTC.

V gene TRBV20-1 combines with J gene TRBJ2-3; D is tentatively TRBD1 or TRBD2 (5 bases each). V was shortened by 3 bases and J by 5 bases, with 15 bases between the two germline ends. The V gene's germline CDR1 is DFQATT and CDR2 SNEGSKA (reference sequence). CDR3 length equals 14 residues. For the CDR3, the DNA is TGCAGTGCTAGTCGGGGCCGGTTGGTAGATACGCAGTATTTT. Protein product: CSASRGRLVDTQYF.

The sample holds many counts of this clonotype. The gene calls are TRBV5-4 and TRBJ2-4, with a possible D match to TRBD2 (6 bases). The closer fit of TRBJ2-5 to the DNA end suggests the J call may be wrong. CDR3 length: 14 residues. CDR1 and CDR2 from the germline V gene are SGHNT and YYREEE (reference sequence). The CDR3: CASSLRLVAETQYF. The CDR3 DNA sequence: TGTGCCAGCAGCTTAAGACTAGTCGCAGAGACCCAGTACTTC.

For this clonotype: An end of the junction differs from the germline gene, which may be a read error. This rearrangement joins TRBV12-3 or TRBV12-4 to TRBJ1-1; D is undetermined. The CDR3 runs 14 residues. The CDR3 DNA reads TGTGCCAGCAATTTAATGGCGGTGGGGACTGAAGCTTTCTTT. Translated: CASNLMAVGTEAFF.

The chain uses TRBV19 and TRBJ2-2; D is ambiguous. The CDR3 runs 12 residues. V lost 10 bases, J lost 6 bases, and 12 bases lay in between. Germline-derived CDR1 and CDR2 are LNHDA and SQIVND (reference sequence). CDR3 region: CATPDGAGELFF. CDR3 sequence (DNA): TGTGCCACACCTGACGGCGCCGGGGAGCTGTTTTTT.

CDR3 sequence: CASSGTNIYNEQFF. The DNA for the CDR3 is TGTGCCAGCTCCGGGACCAACATATACAATGAGCAGTTCTTC. V is TRBV7-9 and J is TRBJ2-1, with D perhaps matching TRBD1 or TRBD2 (5 bases each). Germline V gives CDR1 SEHNR, CDR2 FQNEAQ (reference sequence). Trimming took off 8 bases at V and 4 bases at J, with 15 bases between the two ends. The CDR3 is 14 amino acids. Based on the CDR3 plus reference TRBV7-9 and TRBJ2-1, the full variable domain is DTGVSQNPRHKITKRGQNVTFRCDPISEHNRLYWYRQTLGQGPEFLTYFQNEAQLEKSRLLSDRFSAERPKGSFSTLEIQRTEQGDSAMYLCASSGTNIYNEQFFGPGTRLTVL.

This clonotype was seen more than once but under ten times. A much larger clone is a single base away; this may be a read error. CDR3 amino acids: CVSQLAETQYF. The CDR3 nucleotides read TGTGTCAGCCAGTTAGCTGAGACCCAGTACTTC. This chain joins TRBV25-1 and TRBJ2-5; no firm D call. Germline CDR1 and CDR2: MGHDK and SYGVNS. The length of the CDR3 is 11 residues.